A single sample gave rise to the 26 T cell receptor beta chains below, sequenced in a study of T cells expressing NK-cell markers. TCRdb re-analyzed the 5' RACE reads; it lists each CDR3 protein once, without DNA. The sample yields about 380,000 distinct CDR3 sequences, of which the top ten take up roughly 5.4%. The sequenced material came from blood T cells: a sorted CD56 or NKG2C T cell subset, CD4+ or CD8+ T cells, or bulk PBMC T cells (not recorded which). The receptors here all came from a man aged 18 to 69 in good health.

J is TRBJ2-7 and V is TRBV27; the TCRdb D gene call, TRBD1, has no DNA to confirm it. The CDR3 runs to 16 residues. Germline CDR1 is MNHEY and CDR2 is SMNVEV (reference sequence). CDR3 in amino acids: CASSLTLGDRGREQYF.

CDR3 region: CASSLGQGNTNEKLFF. The J gene is TRBJ1-4, the V gene TRBV12-3 or TRBV12-4; the TCRdb call, TRBD1, lacks DNA for checking. The CDR3 covers 16 residues.

The CDR3 reads CASSYSLAADTQYF. This chain connects TRBV27 to TRBJ2-3. CDR1 is MNHEY, CDR2 SMNVEV, per germline (reference sequence). The CDR3 is 14 residues long.

The chain recombines TRBV9 with TRBJ2-5; absent DNA, TCRdb's TRBD2 call cannot be checked. This CDR3 has 15 residues. Per germline, CDR1 SGDLS and CDR2 YYNGEE. CDR3 region: CASSVRESRRETQYF.

The V call is TRBV28, the J call TRBJ2-3. CDR1 MDHEN and CDR2 SYDVKM come from the germline V gene. This CDR3 contains 13 residues. The CDR3: CASSLGQPSTQYF.

The rearrangement joins TRBV2 to TRBJ1-6; no DNA is available, so the TRBD1 call from TCRdb remains unchecked. Per germline, CDR1 SNHLY and CDR2 FYNNEI. The CDR3 runs to 15 residues. The CDR3 here is CASTRTGSSNSPLHF.

The chain employs TRBV6-4 and TRBJ2-1; the D call from TCRdb, TRBD1, cannot be confirmed without DNA. The CDR3 consists of 18 residues. In germline, CDR1 is MRHNA, CDR2 SNTAGT. CDR3 region: CASSDSAARSAGTGEEFF.

The chain combines TRBV6-1 with TRBJ2-2. The germline V gene encodes CDR1 MNHNS and CDR2 SASEGT. CDR3 size: 12 residues. CDR3 in amino acids: CASSEAGWELFF.

This chain connects TRBV7-2 to TRBJ2-4; TCRdb picks TRBD2, but there is no DNA to check that call. The CDR3 extends over 17 amino acids. Germline CDR1 reads SGHTA; CDR2 reads FQGNSA. The CDR3 sequence is CASSLLTSGGPQNIQYF.

V gene TRBV12-3 or TRBV12-4 combines with J gene TRBJ2-3; TCRdb picks TRBD1, but there is no DNA to check that call. The CDR3 runs to 15 residues. CDR3 amino acids: CASSPGQGVADTQYF.

The CDR3 sequence: CASTQSATGAGYEQYF. The V and J genes are TRBV2 and TRBJ2-7; TCRdb lists TRBD1, though no DNA is available to test this call. The CDR3 runs 16 residues. Germline CDR1 SNHLY, CDR2 FYNNEI. Supplemented by reference TRBV2 and TRBJ2-7, the full variable domain reads EPEVTQTPSHQVTQMGQEVILRCVPISNHLYFYWYRQILGQKVEFLVSFYNNEISEKSEIFDDQFSVERPDGSNFTLKIRSTKLEDSAMYFCASTQSATGAGYEQYFGPGTRLTVT.

The chain has TRBV7-2 and TRBJ2-1; TCRdb reports TRBD1, a call that lacks DNA to check it against. There are 13 residues in the CDR3. Germline-derived CDR1 and CDR2 are SGHTA and FQGNSA. CDR3 in amino acids: CASSLFPTNEQFF.

The J gene is TRBJ1-2, the V gene TRBV29-1. CDR3 length: 12 residues. The germline V gene has CDR1 SQVTM and CDR2 ANQGSEA. The chain's CDR3 is CSVSGSPYGYTF.

This chain connects TRBV28 to TRBJ1-4; TCRdb picks TRBD1, but there is no DNA to check that call. There are 12 residues in the CDR3. CDR1 MDHEN and CDR2 SYDVKM come from the germline V gene. CDR3 amino acids: CATLGANEKLFF.

The chain is built from TRBV5-6 and TRBJ1-2; the D gene TCRdb calls, TRBD1, cannot be checked with no DNA. The CDR3 contains 15 residues. CDR1 and CDR2 from the germline V gene are SGHDT and YYEEEE. This CDR3 is CASSLVNRGRYGYTF.

The chain is built from TRBV7-9 and TRBJ2-3; the D gene TCRdb calls, TRBD1, cannot be checked with no DNA. This CDR3 contains 15 residues. Germline assignment: CDR1 SEHNR and CDR2 FQNEAQ (reference sequence). The CDR3 loop reads CASSFLGGREDTQYF.

The chain is built from TRBV4-1 and TRBJ2-6; the D call of TRBD1 rests on TCRdb alone, since no DNA is present to check it. Germline CDR1 MGHRA, CDR2 YSYEKL. CDR3 length: 17 residues. The CDR3 loop is CASSEDSLLSGANVLIF.

The V gene is TRBV27, the J gene TRBJ1-1; as DNA is missing, the TRBD1 call by TCRdb cannot be tested. The CDR3 loop spans 14 amino acids. CDR1 and CDR2 (germline): MNHEY, SMNVEV (reference sequence). The CDR3: CASSKSGQPSEAFF.

The genes are TRBV11-2 and TRBJ2-2; as DNA is missing, the TRBD1 call by TCRdb cannot be tested. Germline CDR1 reads SGHAT; CDR2 reads FQNNGV. The CDR3 contains 16 residues. The chain's CDR3 is CASSRGSGGTNGELFF.

The chain carries TRBV18 and TRBJ2-2; TCRdb's D gene call, TRBD1, goes unchecked for lack of DNA. CDR3 length equals 16 residues. Germline CDR1 and CDR2: KGHSH and LQKENI. CDR3 region: CASSPWGAPNTGELFF.

CDR3 protein: CATSRASGQGFVAWEAKNIQYF. This chain joins TRBV15 and TRBJ2-4; absent DNA, TCRdb's TRBD1 call cannot be checked. This CDR3 comprises 22 residues. CDR1 and CDR2 (germline): LNHNV, YYDKDF (reference sequence).

This sequence joins TRBV7-8 and TRBJ1-1; TCRdb's assignment of TRBD1 cannot be checked, as there is no DNA. In germline, CDR1 is SGHVS, CDR2 FQNEAQ. This CDR3 has 14 amino acids. CDR3 in amino acids: CASSLRGEYTEAFF.

The chain is built from TRBV5-6 and TRBJ2-5; TCRdb picks TRBD1, but there is no DNA to check that call. The CDR3 has 15 amino acids. In germline, CDR1 is SGHDT, CDR2 YYEEEE. Here the CDR3 reads CASSLVLGQQETQYF. The full variable domain, rest sourced from reference TRBV5-6 and TRBJ2-5, is DAGVTQSPTHLIKTRGQQVTLRCSPKSGHDTVSWYQQALGQGPQFIFQYYEEEERQRGNFPDRFSGHQFPNYSSELNVNALLLGDSALYLCASSLVLGQQETQYFGPGTRLLVL.

This rearrangement joins TRBV11-2 to TRBJ2-7. Germline lookup yields CDR1 SGHAT and CDR2 FQNNGV. The CDR3 is 15 residues long. CDR3 protein: CASSPGGGGSYEQYF.

The V gene is TRBV7-3, the J gene TRBJ1-2; TCRdb reports TRBD1, a call that lacks DNA to check it against. Germline V gene data show CDR1 as SGHTA and CDR2 as FQGTGA. The CDR3 has 15 residues. CDR3 protein: CASSLAPGANYGYTF.

The chain combines TRBV2 with TRBJ2-4; the TCRdb call, TRBD1, lacks DNA for checking. Germline CDR1 is SNHLY and CDR2 is FYNNEI. CDR3 length: 14 amino acids. CDR3 region: CASSETAAKNIQYF.